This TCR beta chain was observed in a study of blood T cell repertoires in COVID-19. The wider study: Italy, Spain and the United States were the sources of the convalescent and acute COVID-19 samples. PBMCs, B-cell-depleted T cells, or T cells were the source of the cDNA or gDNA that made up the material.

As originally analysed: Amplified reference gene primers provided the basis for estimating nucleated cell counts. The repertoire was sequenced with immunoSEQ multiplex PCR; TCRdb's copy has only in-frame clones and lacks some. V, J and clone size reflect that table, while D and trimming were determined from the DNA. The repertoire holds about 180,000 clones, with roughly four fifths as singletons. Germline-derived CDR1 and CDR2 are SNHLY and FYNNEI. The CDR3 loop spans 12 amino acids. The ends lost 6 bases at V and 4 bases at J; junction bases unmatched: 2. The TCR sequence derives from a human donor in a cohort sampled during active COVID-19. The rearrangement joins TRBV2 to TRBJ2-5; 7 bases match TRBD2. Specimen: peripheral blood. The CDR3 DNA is TGTGCCAGCAGGGTAGCGGGAGAGACCCAGTACTTC. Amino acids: CASRVAGETQYF.